This entry lists 29 T cell receptor beta chains sequenced from one sample in a study of T cell clonality in common variable immunodeficiency. TCRdb keeps only in-frame clones here, not all; method: immunoSEQ multiplex PCR. This sample has about 47,000 clones and no singletons, with about 5.9% in the ten largest. The sample was peripheral blood mononuclear cells. The receptors were gathered from a person aged 18 to 75 in good health.

This clone was counted only a few times. Read data end 3 residues before the CDR3 end; the end is taken from the germline J gene. The rearrangement links TRBV20-1 to TRBJ2-1; maybe TRBD1 (6 bases). CDR1 DFQATT and CDR2 SNEGSKA come from the germline V gene (reference sequence). Trimming took 2 bases from V and 0 from J, leaving 23 bases between them. This CDR3 has 19 amino acids. CDR3 DNA, as far as it was read: TGCAGTGCTAGACCGACGGGAAACCTTGGGGGCTTCTCCTACAATGAG. As protein: CSARPTGNLGGFSYNE. The entire CDR3 is CSARPTGNLGGFSYNEQFF.

About this clone: The missing CDR3 end, 3 residues past where the read stops, is filled in from the germline J gene. V and J are TRBV13 and TRBJ2-2; 11 nucleotides agree with TRBD1. This CDR3 comprises 14 residues. Germline V lookup: CDR1 PRHDT, CDR2 FYEKMQ (reference sequence). CDR3 amino acids: CASSLGQGGSPLFF. The DNA read from the CDR3 is TGTGCCAGCAGCTTGGGACAGGGGGGTTCACCG.

At least ten counts were recorded for this clone. The read gets to within 3 residues of the CDR3 end, and the germline J gene fills in the rest. The V call is TRBV12-5, the J call TRBJ2-7; D call uncertain. Germline V gene data show CDR1 as LGHNT and CDR2 as FRNRAP. This CDR3 is 11 amino acids long. Trimming left V 4 bases short and J 2 bases short, with 3 bases between. CDR3 sequence: CASGSTYEQYF. The sequenced part of the CDR3 DNA is TGTGCTAGTGGTTCAACCTACGAG.

Of note for this clone: The CDR3 end is not reached by the read, which stops 3 residues before it; the germline J gene fills it in. The gene calls are TRBV2 and TRBJ1-2, with a tentative D call TRBD1 (6 bases). The V gene's germline CDR1 is SNHLY and CDR2 FYNNEI. The CDR3 totals 15 residues. The CDR3: CASSEWSGAYNDYTF. The CDR3 bases that were read are TGTGCCAGCAGTGAGTGGTCAGGGGCTTACAATGAC.

There are many counts of this clone. The CDR3 end is not reached by the read, which stops 3 residues before it; the germline J gene fills it in. Other nucleotide sequences in the sample specify the same CDR3. The chain recombines TRBV20-1 with TRBJ1-2; no clear D. Germline V lookup: CDR1 DFQATT, CDR2 SNEGSKA (reference sequence). The CDR3 is made up of 14 amino acids. The CDR3 DNA, read in part, is TGCAGTGCTAGACATTACCACGCCCCCCGGGGC. It specifies CSARHYHAPRG. The CDR3, in full, reads CSARHYHAPRGYTF.

In its sample, this clone was seen a few times. The DNA ends 3 residues before the CDR3 does, and the rest of the CDR3 is filled in from the germline J gene. The rearrangement uses TRBV5-1 and TRBJ2-4; 10 bases align to TRBD2. Germline V CDR1 and CDR2: SGHRS, YFSETQ. The CDR3 loop spans 15 amino acids. CDR3 bases read: TGCGCCAGCTCGGACGGAACAAGCGGGGGGGCGACT. Protein product: CASSDGTSGGAT. The whole CDR3 protein reads CASSDGTSGGATQYF.

This clone has a handful of counts. The CDR3 end falls 3 residues outside the read, so it is completed with the germline J gene. The chain has TRBV18 and TRBJ1-2; a weak D match, TRBD1 (5 bases). This CDR3 spans 15 amino acids. The germline gives CDR1 KGHSH, CDR2 LQKENI. The CDR3 region is CASSPGLAEAYDYTF. CDR3 bases read: TGTGCCAGCTCACCGGGACTAGCGGAAGCCTACGAC.

A word on this clone: The missing CDR3 end, 3 residues past where the read stops, is filled in from the germline J gene. V usage is TRBV20-1 and J usage is TRBJ2-5; 13 nucleotides match TRBD2. Germline values: CDR1 DFQATT, CDR2 SNEGSKA (reference sequence). CDR3 length equals 15 residues. V was clipped by 3 bases and J by 0 bases; unmatched bases: 1. CDR3 DNA (partial): TGCAGTGCTAGGGGGACTAGCGGGGACCAAGAGACC. Protein sequence: CSARGTSGDQET. The complete CDR3 reads CSARGTSGDQETQYF.

The table lists this clone with many counts. The read halts 3 residues ahead of the CDR3 end, with the missing end drawn from the germline J gene. V and J are TRBV19 and TRBJ1-3, with unresolved D. V was cut by 8 bases and J by 0 bases, with 8 bases left in between. The CDR3 is made up of 13 amino acids. Germline assignment: CDR1 LNHDA and CDR2 SQIVND (reference sequence). CDR3: CASARDSGNTIYF. The sequenced CDR3 bases are TGTGCCAGTGCCCGCGACTCTGGAAACACC.

This clone showed up many times. With the read ending 3 residues before the CDR3 end, the germline J gene is used to fill in that end. The V and J genes are TRBV5-1 and TRBJ2-5, with D hard to call. The CDR3 sequence is 12 residues long. The germline V gene has CDR1 SGHRS and CDR2 YFSETQ. Trimming removed 4 bases from V and 1 base from J, with 5 bases in between. The covered CDR3 bases are TGCGCCAGCAGCCATTCCCAAGAGACC. As protein: CASSHSQET. The entire CDR3 sequence reads CASSHSQETQYF.

This clone was counted between two and nine times. The read ends 3 residues before the CDR3 terminus; that terminus is restored from the germline J gene. The V gene is TRBV10-2, the J gene TRBJ2-3, with 7 bases fitting TRBD1. Germline-derived CDR1 and CDR2 are WSHSY and SAAADI. CDR3 length: 18 amino acids. V shed 7 bases and J 1 base; nucleotides not matched to a gene: 17. The CDR3 here is CASTLDRAGDGGTDTQYF. CDR3 DNA, as far as it was read: TGCGCCAGCACCCTAGACAGGGCTGGTGACGGAGGCACAGATACG.

This clone has ten or more counts. The read gets to within 3 residues of the CDR3 end, and the germline J gene fills in the rest. V and J are TRBV7-9 and TRBJ1-2; perhaps TRBD1 as D (5 bases). Looked up from germline, CDR1 is SEHNR and CDR2 is FQNEAQ (reference sequence). This CDR3 contains 13 residues. The CDR3 reads CASRPRGDGGYTF. The part of the CDR3 DNA that was read is TGTGCCAGCAGACCTCGGGGGGATGGGGGC.

This clone has a count of ten or more. The read is 3 residues too short to cover the CDR3 end, so that end is filled in from the germline J gene. V usage is TRBV9 and J usage is TRBJ2-2; D may be TRBD2 (6 bases). The CDR3 has 14 amino acids. From germline, CDR1 is SGDLS and CDR2 YYNGEE. The germline V and J ends were trimmed by 0 bases and 7 bases, with 10 bases remaining between them. CDR3 bases read: TGTGCCAGCAGCGTAGGGCTAGCGATCGGGGAG. Protein product: CASSVGLAIGE. The complete CDR3 protein is CASSVGLAIGELFF.

There are a few counts of this clone. The read gets to within 3 residues of the CDR3 end, and the germline J gene fills in the rest. J is TRBJ1-2 and V is TRBV6-1, with 10 nucleotides matching TRBD1. The CDR3 length is 18 residues. CDR1 and CDR2 (germline): MNHNS, SASEGT. The CDR3 sequence is CASSEAGQGDRGSWDYTF. The CDR3 DNA, read in part, is TGTGCCAGCAGTGAAGCTGGGCAGGGGGACAGGGGATCGTGGGAC.

Remarks on this clone: The CDR3 end is not reached by the read, which stops 3 residues before it; the germline J gene fills it in. This sequence joins TRBV10-2 and TRBJ1-1; D unresolved. The CDR3 runs 12 residues. Trimming removed 2 bases at V and 3 bases at J, with 4 bases between. The germline V gene encodes CDR1 WSHSY and CDR2 SAAADI. Incomplete CDR3 DNA: TGCGCCAGCAGTGAGAGGTACACTGAA. Translated, it gives CASSERYTE. The full CDR3 reads CASSERYTEAFF.

The table lists this clone with many counts. The read stops 3 residues short of the end of the CDR3; the missing end is completed from the germline J gene. The rearrangement uses TRBV12-3 or TRBV12-4 and TRBJ2-7; no clear D gene. Between the trimmed V and J ends, which lost 4 bases and 0 bases, there was a span of 13 bases. CDR3 length equals 15 residues. CDR3 DNA, as far as it was read: TGTGCCAGCAGTTCCTACCCCAAGAGCTCCTACGAG. Translation gives CASSSYPKSSYE. Given in full, the CDR3 is CASSSYPKSSYEQYF.

This clone was found many times. The read is 3 residues too short to cover the CDR3 end, so that end is filled in from the germline J gene. V usage is TRBV2 and J usage is TRBJ1-2, with 8 bases fitting TRBD1. The CDR3 sequence is 15 residues long. In germline, CDR1 is SNHLY, CDR2 FYNNEI. V shed 11 bases and J 3 bases; nucleotides not matched to a gene: 14. Partial CDR3 DNA: TGTGCCCCCGAGGCCAGGGGGCTGGGTGACTATGGC. Protein: CAPEARGLGDYG. The full CDR3 protein is CAPEARGLGDYGYTF.

Note on this clone: The read terminates 3 residues ahead of where the CDR3 ends, so the germline J gene completes it. This rearrangement joins TRBV19 to TRBJ1-2; D is undetermined. The CDR3 is 15 residues long. CDR1 is LNHDA and CDR2 is SQIVND in the germline V gene (reference sequence). The CDR3 bases that were read are TGTGCCAGTAGTATCCCGGGGATTAACACAGATACC. Amino acids: CASSIPGINTDT. The CDR3, in full, reads CASSIPGINTDTYTF.

This clone was seen ten or more times. The missing CDR3 end, 3 residues past where the read stops, is filled in from the germline J gene. V usage is TRBV7-2 and J usage is TRBJ2-2; maybe TRBD2 (5 bases). The CDR3 has 14 amino acids. Trimming took 4 bases from V and 4 from J, leaving 10 bases between them. Per germline, CDR1 SGHTA and CDR2 FQGNSA. CDR3 bases read: TGTGCCAGCAGCTCGGGGTTGGCCACCGGGGAG. The encoded protein is CASSSGLATGE. Given in full, the CDR3 is CASSSGLATGELFF.

This clone was counted at least ten times. The read halts 3 residues ahead of the CDR3 end, with the missing end drawn from the germline J gene. V gene TRBV7-7 combines with J gene TRBJ1-2; 7 bases line up with TRBD1. The length of the CDR3 is 16 residues. Germline values: CDR1 SSHAT, CDR2 FNYEAQ (reference sequence). V dropped 6 bases and J dropped 5; count of bases not matched to a gene: 15. Here the CDR3 reads CASSGGQPELTYGYTF. The sequenced part of the CDR3 DNA is TGTGCCAGCAGTGGGGGACAGCCGGAATTAACTTATGGC.

In its sample, this clone was seen many times. The read gets to within 3 residues of the CDR3 end, and the germline J gene fills in the rest. The J gene is TRBJ1-1, the V gene TRBV18; tentatively, D is TRBD1 (6 bases). Trimming removed 5 bases from V and 3 bases from J, with 10 bases in between. Germline assignment: CDR1 KGHSH and CDR2 LQKENI. The length of the CDR3 is 13 residues. The sequenced CDR3 bases are TGTGCCAGCTCAGCGTCAGGGGACACTGAA. Amino acid sequence: CASSASGDTE. The CDR3 in its entirety is CASSASGDTEAFF.

This clone was counted at least ten times. The read ends 3 residues early relative to the CDR3; the germline J gene fills the gap. The rearrangement links TRBV7-2 to TRBJ1-1; TRBD1 matches at 7 bases. V dropped 1 base and J dropped 1; count of bases not matched to a gene: 0. CDR1 and CDR2 from the germline V gene are SGHTA and FQGNSA. The length of the CDR3 is 14 residues. The CDR3 protein is CASSLDRGNTEAFF. CDR3 DNA (partial): TGTGCCAGCAGCTTAGACAGGGGGAACACTGAA.

This clone came up a few times. With a much larger clone just one base away, this may be a read error. The read stops 3 residues short of the end of the CDR3; the missing end is completed from the germline J gene. V and J are TRBV30 and TRBJ2-7, with 7 positions matching TRBD2. The germline V gene encodes CDR1 GTSNPN and CDR2 SVGIG (reference sequence). V shed 7 bases, J shed 2 bases, and the junction held 17 bases outside the gene matches. CDR3 length: 16 amino acids. CDR3 amino acids: CALRNQAGRGAYEQYF. Partial CDR3 DNA: TGTGCCTTGAGAAATCAAGCAGGGAGGGGAGCCTACGAG.

This clone appeared a few times. The read ends 3 residues shy of where the CDR3 ends; the end is completed using the germline J gene. The rearrangement joins TRBV10-2 to TRBJ2-1; D is unclear. The CDR3 covers 14 residues. CDR1 is WSHSY and CDR2 is SAAADI in the germline V gene. Trimming cost V 7 bases and J 4 bases, with 14 bases left between them. The CDR3 DNA, read in part, is TGCGCCAGCAAACTCCGAAACGGGTACAATGAG. Residues: CASKLRNGYNE. The whole CDR3 reads CASKLRNGYNEQFF.

This clone was found many times. From the germline J gene comes the end of the CDR3, since the read stops 3 residues before it. The V and J genes are TRBV6-1 and TRBJ1-4; unclear D gene. There are 16 residues in the CDR3. The germline V gene encodes CDR1 MNHNS and CDR2 SASEGT. V shed 2 bases and J shed 7 bases, with 17 bases lying between them. The DNA read from the CDR3 is TGTGCCAGCAGTGAAAATGGTCCGGACTCGGGTGAAAAA. As protein: CASSENGPDSGEK. The entire CDR3 protein reads CASSENGPDSGEKLFF.

This clone came up many times. The read terminates 3 residues ahead of where the CDR3 ends, so the germline J gene completes it. The J gene is TRBJ2-7, the V gene TRBV19, with TRBD1 matching 8 bases. The CDR3 is 13 amino acids. Trimming removed 5 bases from V and 5 bases from J; junction bases left unmatched: 5. Germline V gene data show CDR1 as LNHDA and CDR2 as SQIVND (reference sequence). The covered CDR3 bases are TGTGCCAGTAGTGTCGGACAGGGCCACGAG. Translated, it gives CASSVGQGHE. The whole CDR3 protein reads CASSVGQGHEQYF.

About this clone: The CDR3 end falls 3 residues outside the read, so it is completed with the germline J gene. V and J are TRBV7-9 and TRBJ1-6; no reliable D call. Germline CDR1 is SEHNR and CDR2 is FQNEAQ (reference sequence). V was shortened by 2 bases and J by 5 bases, with 10 bases between the two germline ends. This CDR3 contains 15 residues. The sequenced part of the CDR3 DNA is TGTGCCAGCAGCTTAAGCGGGGATAATAATTCACCC. This encodes CASSLSGDNNSP. The CDR3 in full is CASSLSGDNNSPLHF.

This clone was counted many times. The read terminates 3 residues ahead of where the CDR3 ends, so the germline J gene completes it. The genes are TRBV12-3 or TRBV12-4 and TRBJ1-5, with D perhaps matching TRBD1 (5 bases). The CDR3 is 15 amino acids. V lost 3 bases and J 9 bases, leaving 18 bases between the germline ends. The DNA read from the CDR3 is TGTGCCAGCAGTTTGGGAACAGGCTCCGGGTGGCCC. Translating gives CASSLGTGSGWP. The CDR3 reads in full as CASSLGTGSGWPQHF.

Ten or more counts support this clone. The read terminates 3 residues ahead of where the CDR3 ends, so the germline J gene completes it. This sequence joins TRBV20-1 and TRBJ2-2; D unclear. Germline values: CDR1 DFQATT, CDR2 SNEGSKA (reference sequence). The length of the CDR3 is 14 residues. The DNA read from the CDR3 is TGCAGTGCTAGGGGCCCGGCTTTGAATTCACCG. Amino acid sequence: CSARGPALNSP. The full CDR3 sequence reads CSARGPALNSPLFF.